This T cell receptor beta chain was captured by sequencing in a study of PD-1 blockade in classical Hodgkin lymphoma. The CDR3 loop spans 14 amino acids. Germline V gives CDR1 SGDLS, CDR2 YYNGEE. Trimming cost V 0 bases and J 4 bases, with 9 bases left between them. With no exception, relapse followed autologous stem cell transplantation in all patients, and brentuximab vedotin exposure varied. Patients had relapsed/refractory classical Hodgkin lymphoma with complete response, partial response or progressive disease as best response. Libraries were prepared by immunoSEQ multiplex PCR; TCRdb keeps only in-frame clonotypes and omits some of them. The table includes more than 140,000 clones, around 73% detected once.

Sample: peripheral blood mononuclear cells (PBMCs), taken before the second cycle of nivolumab. The V gene is TRBV9, the J gene TRBJ2-3, with a tentative D call TRBD2 (6 bases). The TCR was taken from a human donor with classical Hodgkin lymphoma. CDR3 DNA sequence: TGTGCCAGCAGCGTAGCCCGGGGGTCAGATACGCAGTATTTT. Its translation is CASSVARGSDTQYF. Looking up the rest from reference TRBV9 and TRBJ2-3 gives the full variable domain: DSGVTQTPKHLITATGQRVTLRCSPRSGDLSVYWYQQSLDQGLQFLIQYYNGEERAKGNILERFSAQQFPDLHSELNLSSLELGDSALYFCASSVARGSDTQYFGPGTRLTVL.